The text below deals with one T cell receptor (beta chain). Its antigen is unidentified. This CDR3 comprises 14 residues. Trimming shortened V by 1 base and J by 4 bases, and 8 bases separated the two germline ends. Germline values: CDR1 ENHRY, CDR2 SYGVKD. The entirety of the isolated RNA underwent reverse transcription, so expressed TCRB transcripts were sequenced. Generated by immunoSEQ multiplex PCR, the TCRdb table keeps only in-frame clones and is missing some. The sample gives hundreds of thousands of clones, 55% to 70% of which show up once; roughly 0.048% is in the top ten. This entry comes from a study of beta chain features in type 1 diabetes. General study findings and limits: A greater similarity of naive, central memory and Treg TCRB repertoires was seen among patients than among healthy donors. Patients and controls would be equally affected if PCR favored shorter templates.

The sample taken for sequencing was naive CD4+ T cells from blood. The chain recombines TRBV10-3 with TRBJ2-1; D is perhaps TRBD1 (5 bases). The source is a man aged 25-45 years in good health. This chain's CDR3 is CAISEWGTYNEQFF. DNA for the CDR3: TGTGCCATCAGTGAGTGGGGCACTTACAATGAGCAGTTCTTC.